This is a list of T cell receptor beta chains from one sample in a study of early T cells in non-severe SARS-CoV-2 infection. TCRdb called the 5' RACE reads again in MiXCR, with one record for every CDR3 protein. Of approximately 70,000 distinct CDR3 sequences in the sample, approximately 13% were seen once. The specimen was whole blood. The receptors come from an adult who was a healthcare worker with PCR-confirmed SARS-CoV-2 infection or an uninfected control (not recorded which). CDR3s include the opening cysteine and the closing phenylalanine or tryptophan. Fields, in order: V gene, J gene, CDR3 protein.

TRBV4-3	TRBJ2-2	CASSQDRVAGELFF
TRBV29-1	TRBJ2-1	CSGWDTSLYNEQFF
TRBV12-3/TRBV12-4	TRBJ2-1	CASSLILDTYNEQFF
TRBV15	TRBJ2-3	CATSPLTLGADTQYF
TRBV29-1	TRBJ1-1	CSVYPTGAPEAFF
TRBV7-9	TRBJ2-7	CASRLFPGRSYEQYF
TRBV12-3/TRBV12-4	TRBJ2-7	CASSSGEYEQYF
TRBV20-1	TRBJ2-3	CSARRGKTQYF
TRBV6-2/TRBV6-3	TRBJ2-2	CASSRGSVTGELFF
TRBV29-1	TRBJ2-7	CSVGRGAPYEQYF
TRBV7-9	TRBJ2-3	CASSSGLAVLDTQYF
TRBV20-1	TRBJ2-5	CSARGRRQTQYF
TRBV2	TRBJ2-1	CASSERWVSYNEQFF
TRBV7-2	TRBJ2-3	CASSLIAGSWTDTQYF
TRBV6-2/TRBV6-3	TRBJ2-1	CASSRDFTYNEQFF
TRBV4-1	TRBJ2-1	CASSSVTGDIYNEQFF
TRBV28	TRBJ1-3	CASSSPTGYGNTIYF
TRBV29-1	TRBJ2-2	CSVLQGTGELFF
TRBV20-1	TRBJ2-1	CSAKGIAGAQEQFF
TRBV2	TRBJ2-1	CASTVGLARGEQFF
TRBV28	TRBJ2-5	CASSPLGTGHQETQYF
TRBV7-2	TRBJ2-1	CASSLSYNEQFF
TRBV15	TRBJ2-1	CATSREGSRRNEQFF
TRBV9	TRBJ2-7	CASSGGTETYEQYF
TRBV20-1	TRBJ2-7	CSASVLAGDRAEQYF
TRBV6-2/TRBV6-3	TRBJ2-7	CASGKDSAYEQYF
TRBV7-2	TRBJ1-3	CASRGTSGNTIYF
TRBV11-2	TRBJ2-5	CASSWEGGGETQYF
TRBV29-1	TRBJ1-2	CSVERGIGYTF
TRBV4-3	TRBJ2-7	CASSQDHQGNYEQYF
TRBV28	TRBJ1-5	CASSLQPVNQPQHF
TRBV7-9	TRBJ2-1	CASSLPSGGADEQFF
TRBV2	TRBJ1-5	CASRPGQGGNQPQHF
TRBV7-2	TRBJ2-6	CASSSAGATSGANVLTF
TRBV24-1	TRBJ2-1	CATSDLDSSYNEQFF
TRBV28	TRBJ2-7	CASSSRALFLYEQYF
TRBV9	TRBJ2-1	CASSGQVLAWGDEQFF
TRBV7-9	TRBJ1-1	CASSSNRNTEAFF
TRBV29-1	TRBJ1-1	CSVDTEAFF
TRBV10-2	TRBJ2-3	CASSEFGGNADTQYF
TRBV6-2/TRBV6-3	TRBJ2-1	CASSKDPWEQFF
TRBV4-3	TRBJ1-6	CASSNSPLHF
TRBV10-3	TRBJ2-7	CAVSRSGYSSGQYF
TRBV12-3/TRBV12-4	TRBJ1-3	CASTSSGAGNTIYF
TRBV11-2	TRBJ2-3	CASSLEGASTDTQYF
TRBV6-4	TRBJ2-3	CASSAAGGSTDTQYF
TRBV4-2	TRBJ2-7	CASSQEPGYEQYF
TRBV28	TRBJ1-5	CASKVQYNQPQHF
TRBV6-5	TRBJ2-5	CASTPAGGETQYF
TRBV29-1	TRBJ2-1	CSVSSGGFNEQFF
TRBV5-1	TRBJ2-7	CASRGTSSYEQYF
TRBV7-2	TRBJ2-3	CASSPRRVAGGPDTQYF
TRBV19	TRBJ1-5	CASSIGSLEQPQHF
TRBV11-2	TRBJ2-7	CASSPSLYEQYF
TRBV9	TRBJ2-6	CASSVGSGSGANVLTF
TRBV6-2/TRBV6-3	TRBJ2-7	CASNDPVGFYEQYF
TRBV6-6	TRBJ1-6	CASSYGTDNSPLHF
TRBV12-3/TRBV12-4	TRBJ1-1	CASSPQSPPTEAFF